A single sample gave rise to the 9 T cell receptor beta chains below, sequenced in a study of spatial heterogeneity in lung cancer. Stated time point: blood at routine non-recurrence follow-up after resection. Tumor, nontumor lung or frozen PBMC supplied whole RNA that was sequenced unsorted. TCRdb used MiXCR to reprocess the 5' RACE reads, holding one entry per CDR3 protein. The sample comprises approximately 56,000 distinct CDR3 sequences, more than 6.5% of which are singletons, and around 35% rests with the top ten. This material consisted of PBMCs, taken at follow-up. These receptors came from a female donor with early-stage non-small cell lung cancer.

This clonotype was seen many times. The rearrangement joins TRBV5-1 to TRBJ2-1, with 8 nucleotides matching TRBD1. The V and J ends lost 4 bases and 9 bases, in that order; junction bases with no gene match: 9. The CDR3 is 14 amino acids. Germline CDR1 SGHRS, CDR2 YFSETQ. The CDR3 coding sequence is TGCGCCAGCAGCAAACCGGGACAGGACGGTGAGCAGTTCTTC. This codes for CASSKPGQDGEQFF.

Only a few counts were recorded for this clonotype. The chain employs TRBV7-9 and TRBJ2-7, with D tentatively TRBD2 (5 bases). V was clipped by 5 bases and J by 5 bases, with 13 bases between them. Germline CDR1 SEHNR, CDR2 FQNEAQ (reference sequence). The CDR3 length is 13 residues. For the CDR3, the DNA is TGTGCCAGCAGCCTGGATCTTAGCGACGAGCAGTACTTC. Amino acid sequence: CASSLDLSDEQYF. Using reference TRBV7-9 and TRBJ2-7 for the parts outside the CDR3, the full variable domain is DTGVSQNPRHKITKRGQNVTFRCDPISEHNRLYWYRQTLGQGPEFLTYFQNEAQLEKSRLLSDRFSAERPKGSFSTLEIQRTEQGDSAMYLCASSLDLSDEQYFGPGTRLTVT.

Here the CDR3 DNA reads TGCGCCAGCAGCCCGTCGACAGGGCTGAGCACTGAAGCTTTCTTT. This gives the protein CASSPSTGLSTEAFF. The rearrangement uses TRBV4-3 and TRBJ1-1; TRBD1 matches at 7 bases. The trim removed 4 bases at V and 4 bases at J, leaving 9 bases unmatched. The V gene's germline CDR1 is LGHNA and CDR2 YSLEER. CDR3 length: 15 residues.

This clonotype was recorded many times. This chain connects TRBV7-2 to TRBJ1-1, with 9 bases that match TRBD1. The CDR3 is made up of 13 amino acids. CDR1 is SGHTA, CDR2 FQGNSA, per germline. The junction had 10 bases not matched to a gene; V was cut back by 5 bases and J by 12 bases. The CDR3 spells CASSPNSDRGSFF. The CDR3 DNA is TGTGCCAGCAGCCCCAATTCGGACAGGGGATCTTTCTTT.

This clonotype was seen ten or more times. The CDR3 loop reads CSAIGTGVEAFF. CDR3 in DNA: TGCAGTGCAATAGGGACAGGGGTTGAAGCTTTCTTT. The V gene is TRBV20-1, the J gene TRBJ1-1, with TRBD1 identical over 10 bases. The CDR3 runs to 12 residues. Germline trimming cut 6 bases from V and 7 bases from J; bases unmatched to any gene: 5. From germline, CDR1 is DFQATT and CDR2 SNEGSKA (reference sequence).

There are a few counts of this clonotype. The chain uses TRBV19 and TRBJ1-6; D perhaps matches TRBD1 (6 bases). Germline values: CDR1 LNHDA, CDR2 SQIVND (reference sequence). The CDR3 runs 14 residues. The germline V and J ends were trimmed by 10 bases and 7 bases, with 17 bases remaining between them. This CDR3 is CATQRDNQNSPLHF. CDR3 in DNA: TGTGCCACTCAACGGGACAATCAAAATTCACCCCTCCACTTT.

This clonotype was observed at least ten times. The CDR3 DNA is TGTGCCAGCAGCCCCGACGGGGCCCTTTGGCCCCTCCACTTT. Translated, it gives CASSPDGALWPLHF. The chain employs TRBV3-1 and TRBJ1-6, with D tentatively TRBD1 (5 bases). The germline V and J ends were trimmed by 4 bases and 13 bases, with 17 bases remaining between them. The CDR3 consists of 14 residues. CDR1 is LGHDT, CDR2 YNNKEL, per germline (reference sequence).

This clonotype was observed many times. V usage is TRBV7-9 and J usage is TRBJ2-3; weak D call: TRBD2 (5 bases). This CDR3 region has 13 residues. Germline CDR1 is SEHNR and CDR2 is FQNEAQ (reference sequence). V lost 4 bases, J lost 11 bases, and 16 bases lay in between. The CDR3 sequence is CASSSGVTWGQYF. The CDR3 bases are TGTGCCAGCAGCTCCGGGGTGACCTGGGGGCAGTATTTT.

The chain couples TRBV23-1 to TRBJ1-2; 9 nucleotides align to TRBD1. TRBV23-1 is noted as an ORF with a role that remains uncertain. This CDR3 is 16 amino acids long. Losses at the gene ends were 3 bases for V and 4 bases for J; bases not matched to a gene: 9. CDR3 DNA: TGCGCCAGCAGTCATATGATACAGGGGGCTACCTATGGCTACACCTTC. It translates to CASSHMIQGATYGYTF.